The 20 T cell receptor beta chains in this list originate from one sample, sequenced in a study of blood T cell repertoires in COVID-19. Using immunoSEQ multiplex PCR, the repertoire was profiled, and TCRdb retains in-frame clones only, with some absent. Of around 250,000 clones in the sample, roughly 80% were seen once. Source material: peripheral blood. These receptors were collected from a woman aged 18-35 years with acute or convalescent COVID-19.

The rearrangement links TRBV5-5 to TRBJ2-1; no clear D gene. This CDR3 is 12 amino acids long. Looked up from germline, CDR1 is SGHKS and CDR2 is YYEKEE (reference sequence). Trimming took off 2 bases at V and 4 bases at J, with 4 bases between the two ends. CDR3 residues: CASSLYYNEQFF. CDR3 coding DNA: TGTGCCAGCAGCTTATATTACAATGAGCAGTTCTTC.

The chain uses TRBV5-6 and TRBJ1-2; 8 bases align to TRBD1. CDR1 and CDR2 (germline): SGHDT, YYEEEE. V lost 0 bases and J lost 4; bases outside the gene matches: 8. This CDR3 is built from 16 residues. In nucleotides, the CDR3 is TGTGCCAGCAGCTTGGCCAACCAGGGGGCACTCTATGGCTACACCTTC. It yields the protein CASSLANQGALYGYTF.

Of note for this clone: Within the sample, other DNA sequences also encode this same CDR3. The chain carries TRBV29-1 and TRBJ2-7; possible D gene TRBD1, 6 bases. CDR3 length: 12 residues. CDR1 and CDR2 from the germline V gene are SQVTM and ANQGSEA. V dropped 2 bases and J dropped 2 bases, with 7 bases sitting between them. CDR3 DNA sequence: TGCAGCGTTGAAACAGGGACCTACGAGCAGTACTTC. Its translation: CSVETGTYEQYF.

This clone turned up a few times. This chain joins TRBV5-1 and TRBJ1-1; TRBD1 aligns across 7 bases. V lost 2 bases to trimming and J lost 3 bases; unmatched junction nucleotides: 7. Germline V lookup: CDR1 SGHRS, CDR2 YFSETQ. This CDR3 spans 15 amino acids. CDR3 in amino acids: CASSFGQALYTEAFF. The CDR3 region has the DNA TGCGCCAGCAGCTTTGGACAGGCCCTGTACACTGAAGCTTTCTTT.

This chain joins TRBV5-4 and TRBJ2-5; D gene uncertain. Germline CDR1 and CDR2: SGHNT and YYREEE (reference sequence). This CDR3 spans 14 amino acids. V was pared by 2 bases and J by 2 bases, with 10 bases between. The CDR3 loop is CASSLSLKQETQYF. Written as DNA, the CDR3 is TGTGCCAGCAGCTTATCACTCAAGCAAGAGACCCAGTACTTC. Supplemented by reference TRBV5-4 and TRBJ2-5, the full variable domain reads ETGVTQSPTHLIKTRGQQVTLRCSSQSGHNTVSWYQQALGQGPQFIFQYYREEENGRGNFPPRFSGLQFPNYSSELNVNALELDDSALYLCASSLSLKQETQYFGPGTRLLVL.

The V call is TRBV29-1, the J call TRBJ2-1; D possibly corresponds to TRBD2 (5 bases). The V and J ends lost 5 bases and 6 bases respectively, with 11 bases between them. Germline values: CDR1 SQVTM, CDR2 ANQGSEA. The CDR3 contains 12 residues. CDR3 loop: CSVPTGSNEQFF. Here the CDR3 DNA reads TGCAGCGTTCCTACTGGGAGCAATGAGCAGTTCTTC.

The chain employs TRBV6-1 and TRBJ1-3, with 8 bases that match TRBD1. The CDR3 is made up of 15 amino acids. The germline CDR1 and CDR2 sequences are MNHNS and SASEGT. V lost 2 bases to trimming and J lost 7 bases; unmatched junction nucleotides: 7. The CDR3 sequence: CASSESGQGANTIYF. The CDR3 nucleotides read TGTGCCAGCAGTGAATCCGGCCAGGGGGCCAACACCATATATTTT.

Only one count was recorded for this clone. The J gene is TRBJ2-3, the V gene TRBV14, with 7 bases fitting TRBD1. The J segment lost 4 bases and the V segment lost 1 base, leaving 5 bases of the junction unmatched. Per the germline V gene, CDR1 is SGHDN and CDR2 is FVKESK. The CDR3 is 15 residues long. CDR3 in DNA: TGTGCCAGCAGCCAAGTTGAGGGGGCCGCAGATACGCAGTATTTT. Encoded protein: CASSQVEGAADTQYF.

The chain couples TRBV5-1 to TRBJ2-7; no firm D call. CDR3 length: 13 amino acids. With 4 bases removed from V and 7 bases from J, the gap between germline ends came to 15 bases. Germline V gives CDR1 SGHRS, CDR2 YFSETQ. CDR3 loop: CASSLDVTREQYF. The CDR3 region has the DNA TGCGCCAGCAGCCTGGATGTGACTCGGGAGCAGTACTTC.

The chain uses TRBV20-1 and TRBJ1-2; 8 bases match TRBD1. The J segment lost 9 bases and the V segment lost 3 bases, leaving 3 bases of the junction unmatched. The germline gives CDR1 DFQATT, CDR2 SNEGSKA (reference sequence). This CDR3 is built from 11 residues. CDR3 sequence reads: CSASDRGSYTF. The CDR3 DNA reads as TGCAGTGCTAGTGACAGGGGTAGCTACACCTTC.

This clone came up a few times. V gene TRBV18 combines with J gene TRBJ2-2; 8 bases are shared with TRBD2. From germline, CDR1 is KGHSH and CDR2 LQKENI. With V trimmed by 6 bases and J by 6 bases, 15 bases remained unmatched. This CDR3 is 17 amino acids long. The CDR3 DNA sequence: TGTGCCAGCTCCCCCGCTCCGGGACTAGGGTACGCCGGGGAGCTGTTTTTT. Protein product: CASSPAPGLGYAGELFF.

The CDR3 bases are TGTGCCAGCAGCCAAGATTTCTCCTCCTCTTACGAGCAGTACTTC. It encodes CASSQDFSSSYEQYF. This chain joins TRBV3-1 (or the pseudogene TRBV3-2) and TRBJ2-7; D remains unclear. This CDR3 is built from 15 residues. Germline-derived CDR1 and CDR2 are LGHDT and YNNKEL (reference sequence). V lost 0 bases, J lost 4 bases, and 13 bases lay in between.

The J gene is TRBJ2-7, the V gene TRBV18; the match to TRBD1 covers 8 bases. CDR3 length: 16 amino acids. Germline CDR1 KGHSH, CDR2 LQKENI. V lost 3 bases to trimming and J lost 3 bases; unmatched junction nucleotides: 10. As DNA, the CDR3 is TGTGCCAGCTCACCCCAGGACAGGGTGTTAGGCTACGAGCAGTACTTC. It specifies CASSPQDRVLGYEQYF.

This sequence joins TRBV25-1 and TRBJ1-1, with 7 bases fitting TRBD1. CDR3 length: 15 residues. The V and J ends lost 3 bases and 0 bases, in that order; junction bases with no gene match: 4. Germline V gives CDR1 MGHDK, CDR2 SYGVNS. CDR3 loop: CASSETGWMNTEAFF. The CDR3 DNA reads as TGTGCCAGCAGTGAGACAGGGTGGATGAACACTGAAGCTTTCTTT.

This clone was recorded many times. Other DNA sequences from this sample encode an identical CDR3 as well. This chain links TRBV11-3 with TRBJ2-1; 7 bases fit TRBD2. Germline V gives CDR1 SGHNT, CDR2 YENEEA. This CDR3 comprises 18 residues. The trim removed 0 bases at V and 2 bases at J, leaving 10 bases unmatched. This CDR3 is CASSLDQGGSRAYNEQFF. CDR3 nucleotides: TGTGCCAGCAGCTTAGATCAGGGCGGGAGTAGGGCCTACAATGAGCAGTTCTTC.

In DNA form, the CDR3 reads TGTGCTAGTGGTTTTTCGGAGACCCAGTACTTC. The encoded protein is CASGFSETQYF. The chain recombines TRBV12-5 with TRBJ2-5; D call uncertain. The CDR3 is 11 amino acids. Trimming shortened V by 3 bases and J by 5 bases, and 4 bases separated the two germline ends. Germline assignment: CDR1 LGHNT and CDR2 FRNRAP.

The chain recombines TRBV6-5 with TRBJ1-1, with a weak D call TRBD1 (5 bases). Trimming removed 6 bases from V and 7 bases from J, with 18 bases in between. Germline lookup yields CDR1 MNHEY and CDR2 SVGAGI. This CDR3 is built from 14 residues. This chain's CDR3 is CASRYHGGLIEAFF. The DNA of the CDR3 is TGTGCCAGCAGATACCACGGGGGATTGATTGAAGCTTTCTTT.

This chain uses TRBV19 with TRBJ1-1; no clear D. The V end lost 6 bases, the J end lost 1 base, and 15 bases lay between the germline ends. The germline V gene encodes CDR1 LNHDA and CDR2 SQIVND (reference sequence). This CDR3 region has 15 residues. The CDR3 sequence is CASRGSRERNTEAFF. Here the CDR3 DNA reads TGTGCCAGTAGGGGGTCGCGGGAGAGGAACACTGAAGCTTTCTTT.

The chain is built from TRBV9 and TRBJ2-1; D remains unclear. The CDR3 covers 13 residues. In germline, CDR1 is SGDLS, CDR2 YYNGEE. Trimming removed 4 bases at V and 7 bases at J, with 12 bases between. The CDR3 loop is CASSLQAWNEQFF. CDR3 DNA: TGTGCCAGCAGCCTCCAGGCGTGGAATGAGCAGTTCTTC.

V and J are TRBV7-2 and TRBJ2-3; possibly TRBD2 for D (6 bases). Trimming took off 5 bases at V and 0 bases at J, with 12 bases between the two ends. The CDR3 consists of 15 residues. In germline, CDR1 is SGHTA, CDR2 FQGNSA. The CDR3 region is CASSPGTSSTDTQYF. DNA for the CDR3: TGTGCCAGCAGCCCCGGGACTTCTAGCACAGATACGCAGTATTTT.